Sequencing of this TCR beta chain was carried out in a study of blood T cell repertoires in COVID-19. TCRdb's table, derived via immunoSEQ multiplex PCR, lists solely in-frame clones and lacks some. Altogether around 300,000 clones are present, 70% to 90% being singletons, with the ten largest covering roughly 4%. The clonotype originates from a woman aged 45-59 years with active or convalescent COVID-19. The sample was peripheral blood.

CDR3 amino acids: CASKLVGLPKNIQYF. CDR3 coding DNA: TGTGCCAGCAAACTGGTCGGGTTGCCCAAAAACATTCAGTACTTC. The rearrangement links TRBV5-5 to TRBJ2-4; D gene ambiguous. The germline gives CDR1 SGHKS, CDR2 YYEKEE (reference sequence). Trimming left V 6 bases short and J 2 bases short, with 15 bases between. The CDR3 spans 15 residues.